The source of this T cell receptor beta chain is a study of neurological immune-mediated disorders. This clonotype was observed a few times. What it recognizes is unknown. Relative to the germline gene, one junction end is altered; a read error may explain this. Each TCR transcript was tagged with a 10-nucleotide random UMI during 5'RACE. The output of every sequencing run, over 160 million TCR-beta sequences, came from 15-18 subjects. In TCRdb, the 5' RACE reads were re-called with MiXCR into one record per CDR3 protein. The repertoire holds about 25,000 distinct CDR3 sequences, with around 3.4% as singletons. Findings and caveats of the study: Private repertoires in all groups were suggested, as expanded clones shared no CDR3 amino acid sequences across subjects. For the multiple sclerosis repertoire cluster, an association with any clinical or MRI feature was absent.

CDR1 and CDR2 (germline): DFQATT, SNEGSKA (reference sequence). CDR3 length equals 16 residues. The origin of this receptor is a woman between 25 and 40 years old with multiple sclerosis. This sequence joins TRBV20-1 and TRBJ1-6, with 7 bases identical to TRBD1. Sequencing input: PBMCs. CDR3: CSAAPRTGTYNSPLNF. In DNA form, the CDR3 reads TGCAGTGCCGCTCCCAGGACAGGAACTTATAATTCACCCCTCAACTTT.